This T cell receptor beta chain emerged from a study of CXCR3-negative and CXCR3-positive naive CD8 T cells. The study's findings and limits: Compared with CXCR3-negative naive cells, CXCR3-positive naive cells showed more hydrophobic TRB CDR3s.

Regarding this clonotype: Its target is not known.

The CD45RO-CCR7+CD27+CD95- phenotype denoted naive CD8+ T cells. The authors made the TRB cDNA libraries by 5' RACE using UMI labels. Using the 5' RACE reads, TCRdb records one entry per CDR3 protein without DNA. This listing includes under 85,000 distinct CDR3 sequences. The CDR3 covers 11 residues. Per the germline V gene, CDR1 is LNHDA and CDR2 is SQIVND (reference sequence). This chain uses TRBV19 with TRBJ1-2. What was sequenced was naive CXCR3- CD8+ T cells from blood. Documented subset: CD45RO-CCR7+CD27+CD95- naive CD8+ T cells lacking CXCR3 (TNR3-). The source of this sequence is a human donor in good health. Some clones in this sample may be carry-over from other donors' samples. CDR3 loop: CASSDSSGYTF.